Presented here are 27 T cell receptor beta chains from one specimen sequenced in a study of cytomegalovirus exposure and HLA in healthy donors. Primers: 60 Vbeta forward and 13 Jbeta reverse. Some clones are missing from TCRdb's copy, which holds only in-frame ones; the method was immunoSEQ multiplex PCR. The table has some 160,000 clones, under 90% seen once. The sample was PBMCs. The receptor source for this set is a boy aged 2-15 years in good health and CMV-seronegative.

The chain has TRBV2 and TRBJ2-3; 9 bases map to TRBD1. Germline CDR1 SNHLY, CDR2 FYNNEI. The CDR3 sequence is 14 residues long. J gave up 1 base and V 5 bases, and 1 base lay outside the gene matches. This CDR3 reads CASSWDRGTDTQYF. DNA for the CDR3: TGTGCCAGCAGTTGGGACAGGGGCACAGATACGCAGTATTTT. The full variable domain, completed using reference TRBV2 and TRBJ2-3, is EPEVTQTPSHQVTQMGQEVILRCVPISNHLYFYWYRQILGQKVEFLVSFYNNEISEKSEIFDDQFSVERPDGSNFTLKIRSTKLEDSAMYFCASSWDRGTDTQYFGPGTRLTVL.

The V and J genes are TRBV7-8 and TRBJ2-5; TRBD2 matches 10 bases. The CDR3 totals 15 residues. The germline V gene has CDR1 SGHVS and CDR2 FQNEAQ. Trimming at V came to 6 bases and at J to 1 base, leaving 5 bases not matched to a gene. The CDR3 DNA follows: TGTGCCAGCAGTATAATAGCGGGAGGCCAAGAGACCCAGTACTTC. Encoded protein: CASSIIAGGQETQYF.

J is TRBJ2-1 and V is TRBV9; 14 bases fit TRBD2. CDR1 and CDR2 (germline): SGDLS, YYNGEE. CDR3 length: 18 residues. V gave up 0 bases and J gave up 7 bases; unmatched junction bases: 9. The chain's CDR3 is CASSVGLAGGRRENEQFF. The CDR3 bases are TGTGCCAGCAGCGTAGGACTAGCGGGAGGGAGGAGGGAGAATGAGCAGTTCTTC. The whole variable domain, filled in from reference TRBV9 and TRBJ2-1, reads DSGVTQTPKHLITATGQRVTLRCSPRSGDLSVYWYQQSLDQGLQFLIQYYNGEERAKGNILERFSAQQFPDLHSELNLSSLELGDSALYFCASSVGLAGGRRENEQFFGPGTRLTVL.

The chain combines TRBV5-5 with TRBJ2-1; the match to TRBD1 covers 10 bases. The ends lost 4 bases at V and 6 bases at J; junction bases unmatched: 13. The CDR3 is 17 amino acids. Germline V CDR1 and CDR2: SGHKS, YYEKEE (reference sequence). CDR3 sequence reads: CASSPHWTGGDRNEQFF. In DNA form, the CDR3 reads TGTGCCAGCAGCCCCCACTGGACAGGGGGGGATCGCAATGAGCAGTTCTTC.

V and J are TRBV9 and TRBJ1-5, with D unclear. Germline V gives CDR1 SGDLS, CDR2 YYNGEE. The germline V and J ends were trimmed by 0 bases and 2 bases, with 3 bases remaining between them. The CDR3 consists of 13 residues. In DNA form, the CDR3 reads TGTGCCAGCAGCGTAGCTGGCAATCAGCCCCAGCATTTT. This codes for CASSVAGNQPQHF.

This clone was counted a few times. The chain uses TRBV4-1 and TRBJ1-2, with 8 bases fitting TRBD1. V shed 6 bases, J shed 0 bases, and the junction held 18 bases outside the gene matches. CDR1 is MGHRA, CDR2 YSYEKL, per germline. The CDR3 consists of 19 residues. The CDR3 bases are TGCGCCAGCAGTCGTATGACAGGGGCTACTCCTAAAGCTAACTATGGCTACACCTTC. Protein sequence: CASSRMTGATPKANYGYTF.

This chain joins TRBV27 and TRBJ2-1, with 9 bases lining up with TRBD1. The germline V gene has CDR1 MNHEY and CDR2 SMNVEV (reference sequence). CDR3 length equals 16 residues. V lost 1 base and J lost 2; bases outside the gene matches: 3. DNA for the CDR3: TGTGCCAGCAGTTTATGGGGGACAGGGACCTACAATGAGCAGTTCTTC. It codes for CASSLWGTGTYNEQFF.

The chain's CDR3 is CASSFGTDEQFF. CDR3 DNA sequence: TGTGCCAGCAGCTTCGGGACAGATGAGCAGTTCTTC. The rearrangement uses TRBV11-2 and TRBJ2-1, with 7 bases aligning to TRBD1. Germline CDR1 reads SGHAT; CDR2 reads FQNNGV. J was trimmed by 8 bases and V by 3 bases; bases with no gene match: 1. The CDR3 covers 12 residues.

This chain joins TRBV27 and TRBJ2-2, with 8 bases matching TRBD2. V trimming: 11 bases; J trimming: 9 bases; junction bases outside the gene matches: 11. This CDR3 is 13 amino acids long. Germline V gene sequence: CDR1 MNHEY, CDR2 SMNVEV (reference sequence). In nucleotides, the CDR3 is TGTGCCGCCGGAAGCGGGGGTTGGCGGGAGCTGTTTTTT. Its translation: CAAGSGGWRELFF.

The rearrangement joins TRBV28 to TRBJ1-3; no clear D gene. CDR1 MDHEN and CDR2 SYDVKM come from the germline V gene. Trimming took off 5 bases at V and 0 bases at J, with 14 bases between the two ends. The length of the CDR3 is 16 residues. CDR3 DNA sequence: TGTGCCAGCAGTCCCTGGAGGAGTACCTCTGGAAACACCATATATTTT. As protein: CASSPWRSTSGNTIYF.

The chain uses TRBV11-3 and TRBJ1-2, with D possibly matching TRBD1 (5 bases). The CDR3 consists of 14 residues. Germline V CDR1 and CDR2: SGHNT, YENEEA. V shed 9 bases and J shed 8 bases, with 22 bases lying between them. CDR3 sequence (DNA): TGTGCCAGTCAGGCGGAATGGGACTCGGACGGCTACACCTTC. This gives the protein CASQAEWDSDGYTF.

The chain is built from TRBV5-3 and TRBJ1-6; the match to TRBD1 covers 9 bases. TRBV5-3 is noted as an ORF with a role that remains uncertain. V was clipped by 0 bases and J by 8 bases; unmatched bases: 9. CDR3 length: 17 amino acids. CDR3 nucleotide sequence: TGTGCCAGAAGCTTGGAGACGGGACAGGGAAGTCATTCACCCCTCCACTTT. Translation: CARSLETGQGSHSPLHF.

This rearrangement joins TRBV6-5 to TRBJ1-4; 9 bases align to TRBD1. CDR1 and CDR2 (germline): MNHEY, SVGAGI. This CDR3 contains 13 residues. J lost 13 bases, V lost 6 bases, and 9 bases had no gene match. This CDR3 is CASRKTGGGGLFF. CDR3 DNA: TGTGCCAGCAGGAAAACAGGGGGCGGAGGACTGTTTTTT.

This sequence joins TRBV27 and TRBJ2-1; 9 bases match TRBD2. Per germline, CDR1 MNHEY and CDR2 SMNVEV (reference sequence). V was pared by 0 bases and J by 4 bases, with 4 bases of the junction left unmatched. The CDR3 runs 16 residues. The chain's CDR3 is CASSLSAGGPYNEQFF. The CDR3 region has the DNA TGTGCCAGCAGTTTATCGGCGGGAGGGCCATACAATGAGCAGTTCTTC.

V is TRBV4-3 and J is TRBJ2-7, with D possibly TRBD2 on 6 matching bases. Trimming removed 0 bases from V and 3 bases from J, with 15 bases in between. Looked up from germline, CDR1 is LGHNA and CDR2 is YSLEER. CDR3 size: 16 residues. Here the CDR3 DNA reads TGCGCCAGCAGCCAAGATCTTCGTGCCGGGGGCTACGAGCAGTACTTC. Amino acids: CASSQDLRAGGYEQYF.

The J gene is TRBJ2-2, the V gene TRBV10-3; 10 bases line up with TRBD2. The CDR3 loop spans 16 amino acids. Germline values: CDR1 ENHRY, CDR2 SYGVKD. The V segment lost 5 bases and the J segment 2 bases; nucleotides outside the gene matches: 5. CDR3 in DNA: TGTGCCATCAGTAAAGCGGGGGGGAGTAACACCGGGGAGCTGTTTTTT. Translating it yields CAISKAGGSNTGELFF.

The gene calls are TRBV5-5 and TRBJ1-5; D is possibly TRBD1 (6 bases). V lost 2 bases and J 3 bases, leaving 9 bases between the germline ends. The CDR3 is 14 residues long. Per the germline V gene, CDR1 is SGHKS and CDR2 is YYEKEE (reference sequence). The DNA for the CDR3 is TGTGCCAGCAGCTTAGGACAGCCCAATCAGCCCCAGCATTTT. Its translation is CASSLGQPNQPQHF.

In nucleotides, the CDR3 is TGTGCCAGCAGTTACCTGGGACTAGCGGGCCCCCGTGATACGCAGTATTTT. Protein product: CASSYLGLAGPRDTQYF. The gene calls are TRBV28 and TRBJ2-3, with 12 bases matching TRBD2. V trimming: 4 bases; J trimming: 6 bases; junction bases outside the gene matches: 11. CDR3 size: 17 residues. Germline V gene lookup returns CDR1 MDHEN and CDR2 SYDVKM.

The chain recombines TRBV7-3 with TRBJ2-1, with 7 bases lining up with TRBD2. The V and J ends lost 2 bases and 6 bases, in that order; junction bases with no gene match: 10. This CDR3 contains 16 residues. Per germline, CDR1 SGHTA and CDR2 FQGTGA. The CDR3 sequence: CASSLLGGPGGNEQFF. CDR3 coding DNA: TGTGCCAGCAGCTTACTGGGCGGGCCGGGAGGCAATGAGCAGTTCTTC.

The V call is TRBV4-3, the J call TRBJ2-1, with 9 bases fitting TRBD2. This CDR3 has 15 amino acids. With 4 bases clipped from V and 15 bases from J, the junction kept 16 bases outside the gene matches. In germline, CDR1 is LGHNA, CDR2 YSLEER. The CDR3 here is CASSPMKAGGAGVFF. DNA of the CDR3: TGCGCCAGCAGCCCGATGAAAGCGGGAGGCGCCGGGGTGTTCTTC.

The J gene is TRBJ1-2, the V gene TRBV5-1; TRBD1 aligns across 8 bases. CDR1 is SGHRS, CDR2 YFSETQ, per germline. This CDR3 contains 15 residues. The V and J ends lost 0 bases and 3 bases, in that order; junction bases with no gene match: 4. The CDR3 DNA is TGCGCCAGCAGCTTGGGGCAGGGGGCATACTATGGCTACACCTTC. Translation gives CASSLGQGAYYGYTF.

This clone has more than one count but fewer than ten. The chain employs TRBV6-6 and TRBJ1-1; D unresolved. V lost 5 bases and J lost 11, with 18 bases in between. The germline V gene has CDR1 MNHNY and CDR2 SVGAGI (reference sequence). This CDR3 region has 13 residues. The CDR3: CASSDLEALEAFF. The CDR3 DNA reads TGTGCCAGCAGTGACCTGGAGGCGCTGGAGGCTTTCTTT.

J is TRBJ2-1 and V is TRBV2, with TRBD1 matching 9 bases. The junction had 2 bases not matched to a gene; V was cut back by 6 bases and J by 2 bases. The CDR3 is 14 amino acids. Germline values: CDR1 SNHLY, CDR2 FYNNEI. The CDR3 DNA reads as TGTGCCAGCAGGGACAGGGGAACCTACAATGAGCAGTTCTTC. This gives the protein CASRDRGTYNEQFF.

This clone was counted a few times. The gene calls are TRBV9 and TRBJ2-1; 11 positions agree with TRBD2. The ends lost 3 bases at V and 4 bases at J; junction bases unmatched: 18. In germline, CDR1 is SGDLS, CDR2 YYNGEE. The CDR3 is 20 residues long. The CDR3 reads CASSAAFSGRAVTEYNEQFF. The CDR3 DNA is TGTGCCAGCAGCGCAGCCTTTAGCGGGAGGGCCGTAACGGAGTACAATGAGCAGTTCTTC.

J is TRBJ2-3 and V is TRBV28; the D is unclear. The length of the CDR3 is 12 residues. V lost 6 bases to trimming and J lost 8 bases, with 12 bases between them. Germline V gene sequence: CDR1 MDHEN, CDR2 SYDVKM. CDR3 sequence: CASSPHPGTQYF. CDR3 in DNA: TGTGCCAGCAGCCCCCATCCGGGTACGCAGTATTTT.

The chain carries TRBV11-1 and TRBJ2-3, with TRBD1 matching over 8 bases. The CDR3 extends over 15 amino acids. Germline V lookup: CDR1 SGHAT, CDR2 FQDESV (reference sequence). J gave up 2 bases and V 1 base, and 2 bases lay outside the gene matches. CDR3 sequence (DNA): TGTGCCAGCAGCTTAGGACAGGGGAACACAGATACGCAGTATTTT. It is translated as CASSLGQGNTDTQYF. Together with reference TRBV11-1 and TRBJ2-3, the CDR3 gives the full variable domain: EAEVAQSPRYKITEKSQAVAFWCDPISGHATLYWYRQILGQGPELLVQFQDESVVDDSQLPKDRFSAERLKGVDSTLKIQPAELGDSAMYLCASSLGQGNTDTQYFGPGTRLTVL.

This clone was seen just once. The J gene is TRBJ2-1, the V gene TRBV7-2; 7 bases are shared with TRBD1. CDR3 length: 14 amino acids. CDR1 SGHTA and CDR2 FQGNSA come from the germline V gene. The junction had 4 bases not matched to a gene; V was cut back by 6 bases and J by 2 bases. Here the CDR3 reads CASSATGAYNEQFF. The CDR3 DNA follows: TGTGCCAGCAGTGCAACAGGGGCCTACAATGAGCAGTTCTTC.